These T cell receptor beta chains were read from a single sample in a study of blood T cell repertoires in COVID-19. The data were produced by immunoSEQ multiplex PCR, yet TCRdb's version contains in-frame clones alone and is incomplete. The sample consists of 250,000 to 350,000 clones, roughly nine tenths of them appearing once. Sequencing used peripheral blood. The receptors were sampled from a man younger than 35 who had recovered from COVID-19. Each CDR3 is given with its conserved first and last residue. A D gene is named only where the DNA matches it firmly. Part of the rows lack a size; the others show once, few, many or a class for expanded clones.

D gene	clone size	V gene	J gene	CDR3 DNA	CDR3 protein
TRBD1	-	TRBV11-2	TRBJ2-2	TGTGCCAGCACCGAGGGGACAGGGGACACCGGGGAGCTGTTTTTT	CASTEGTGDTGELFF
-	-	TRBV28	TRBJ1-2	TGTGCCAGCAGTTTAGGACAGTACGGCTACACCTTC	CASSLGQYGYTF
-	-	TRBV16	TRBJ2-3	TGTGCCAGCAGCCAATACCAGGACAGACTGTTCACAGATACGCAGTATTTT	CASSQYQDRLFTDTQYF
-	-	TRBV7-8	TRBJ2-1	TGTGCCAGCAGCTTAGAAGGCAGGTACAATGAGCAGTTCTTC	CASSLEGRYNEQFF
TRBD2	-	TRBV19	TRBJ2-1	TGTGCCAGTAGCTTGACTAGCGCAAACAATGAGCAGTTCTTC	CASSLTSANNEQFF
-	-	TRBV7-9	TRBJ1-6	TGTGCCAGCAGCTTAGAACCCACAGGTTTTTCACCCCTCCACTTT	CASSLEPTGFSPLHF
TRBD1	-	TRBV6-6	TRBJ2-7	TGTGCCAGCAGTTACCAAGACAGGGTCTACGAGCAGTACTTC	CASSYQDRVYEQYF
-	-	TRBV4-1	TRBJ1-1	TGCGCCAGCAGCCAAGATGGATTCAGGACTGAAGCTTTCTTT	CASSQDGFRTEAFF
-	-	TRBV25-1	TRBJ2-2	TGTGCCAGCAGTGAAACAGCGCGGGGCACCGGGGAGCTGTTTTTT	CASSETARGTGELFF
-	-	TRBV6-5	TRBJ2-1	TGTGCCAGCAGTTACTCGAGGACTTTGGGGAATGAGCAGTTCTTC	CASSYSRTLGNEQFF
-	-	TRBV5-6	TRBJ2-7	TGTGCCAGCAGCTTGGGTCTGGGGGCGACCCACTACGAGCAGTACTTC	CASSLGLGATHYEQYF
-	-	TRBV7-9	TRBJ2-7	TGTGCCAGCAGCTCACAGAAGACAGGACTGTACTTC	CASSSQKTGLYF
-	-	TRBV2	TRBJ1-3	TGTGCCAGCAGCCCAGCTGGGGCTTCTGGAAACACCATATATTTT	CASSPAGASGNTIYF
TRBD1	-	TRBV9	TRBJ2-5	TGTGCCAGCAGCGCTACAGGGGGCTTACGGGAGACCCAGTACTTC	CASSATGGLRETQYF
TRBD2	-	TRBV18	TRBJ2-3	TGTGCCAGCTCACCACCCCTAGCGGGCCCAACCACAGATACGCAGTATTTT	CASSPPLAGPTTDTQYF
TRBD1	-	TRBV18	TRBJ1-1	TGTGCCAGCTCAAGGACAGGGGGCTTTATGAACACTGAAGCTTTCTTT	CASSRTGGFMNTEAFF
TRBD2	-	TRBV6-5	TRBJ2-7	TGTGCCAGCGCGGGGGGGGCGGGCTACGAGCAGTACTTC	CASAGGAGYEQYF
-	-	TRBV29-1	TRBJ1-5	TGCAGCGTTGAGTCCAGGGAAGGGCAGCCCCAGCATTTT	CSVESREGQPQHF
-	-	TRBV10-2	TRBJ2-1	TGCGCCAGCAGTGAGTTGGACGGGAGCTCCTACAATGAGCAGTTCTTC	CASSELDGSSYNEQFF
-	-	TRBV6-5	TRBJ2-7	TGTGCCAGCAGTTACTCGAGGTCAGCCACCTACGAGCAGTACTTC	CASSYSRSATYEQYF
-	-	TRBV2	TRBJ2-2	TGTGCCAGCAGTCAGGCAGGGTCGGGCACCGGGGAGCTGTTTTTT	CASSQAGSGTGELFF
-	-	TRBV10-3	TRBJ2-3	TGTGCCATCAGTGGGAGTCAGACCACAGATACGCAGTATTTT	CAISGSQTTDTQYF
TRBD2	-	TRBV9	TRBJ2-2	TGTGCCAGCAGCGTAGTTAGCGGGTACACCGGGGAGCTGTTTTTT	CASSVVSGYTGELFF
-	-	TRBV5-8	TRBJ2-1	TGTGCCAGCAGCTTGGCCCTAGCGTCTTCCGCCATAGATGAGCAGTTCTTC	CASSLALASSAIDEQFF
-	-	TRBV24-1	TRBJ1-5	TGTGCCACCAGTGATACAGGTAGCAATCAGCCCCAGCATTTT	CATSDTGSNQPQHF
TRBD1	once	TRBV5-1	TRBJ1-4	TGCGCCAGCAGCTTGGAGGACTTAAGGGGGCGCGGTGAAAAACTGTTTTTT	CASSLEDLRGRGEKLFF
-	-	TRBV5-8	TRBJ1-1	TGTGCCAGCAGCTTGGACAGGGCGACTGAAGCTTTCTTT	CASSLDRATEAFF